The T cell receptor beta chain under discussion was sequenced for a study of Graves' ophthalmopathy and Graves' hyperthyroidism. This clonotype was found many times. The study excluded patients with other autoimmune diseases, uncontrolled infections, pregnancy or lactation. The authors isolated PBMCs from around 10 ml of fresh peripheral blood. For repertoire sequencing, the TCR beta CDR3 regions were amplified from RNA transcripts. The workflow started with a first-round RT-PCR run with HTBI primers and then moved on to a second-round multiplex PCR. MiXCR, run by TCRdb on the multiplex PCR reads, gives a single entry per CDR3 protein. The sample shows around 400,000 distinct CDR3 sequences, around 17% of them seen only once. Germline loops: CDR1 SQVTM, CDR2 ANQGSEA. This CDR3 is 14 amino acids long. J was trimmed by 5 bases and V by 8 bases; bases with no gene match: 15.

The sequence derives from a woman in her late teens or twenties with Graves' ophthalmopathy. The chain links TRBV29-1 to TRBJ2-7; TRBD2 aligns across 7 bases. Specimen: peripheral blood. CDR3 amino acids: CSTLGEGVIHEQYF. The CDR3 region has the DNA TGCAGCACTCTGGGGGAGGGAGTCATCCACGAGCAGTACTTC.